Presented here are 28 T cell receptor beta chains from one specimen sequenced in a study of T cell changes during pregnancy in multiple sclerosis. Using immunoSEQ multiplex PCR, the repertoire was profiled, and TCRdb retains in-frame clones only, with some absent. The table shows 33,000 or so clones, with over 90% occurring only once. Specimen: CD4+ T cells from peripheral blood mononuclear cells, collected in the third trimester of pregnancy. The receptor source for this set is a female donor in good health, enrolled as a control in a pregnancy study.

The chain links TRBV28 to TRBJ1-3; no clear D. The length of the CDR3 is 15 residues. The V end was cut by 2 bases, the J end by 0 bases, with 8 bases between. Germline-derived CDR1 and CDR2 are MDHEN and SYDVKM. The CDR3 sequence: CASSLGLFSGNTIYF. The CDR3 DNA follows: TGTGCCAGCAGTTTAGGACTATTCTCTGGAAACACCATATATTTT.

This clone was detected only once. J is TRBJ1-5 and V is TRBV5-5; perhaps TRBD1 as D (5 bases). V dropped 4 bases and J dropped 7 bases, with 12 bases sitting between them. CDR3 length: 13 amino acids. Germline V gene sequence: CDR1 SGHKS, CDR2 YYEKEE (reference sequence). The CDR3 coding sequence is TGTGCCAGCAGCCTGACAGTATACCAGCCCCAGCATTTT. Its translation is CASSLTVYQPQHF.

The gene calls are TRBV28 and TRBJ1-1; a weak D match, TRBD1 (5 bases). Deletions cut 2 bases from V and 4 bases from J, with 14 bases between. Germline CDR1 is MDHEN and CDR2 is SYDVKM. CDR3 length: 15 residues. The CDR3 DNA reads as TGTGCCAGCAGTTTAGGCCAGGGCTATGGCACTGAAGCTTTCTTT. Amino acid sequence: CASSLGQGYGTEAFF.

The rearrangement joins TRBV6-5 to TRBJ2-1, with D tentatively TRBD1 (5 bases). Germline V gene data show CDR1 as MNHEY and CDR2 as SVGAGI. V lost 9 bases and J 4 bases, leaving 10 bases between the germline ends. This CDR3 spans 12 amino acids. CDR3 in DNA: TGTGCCAGTTTGGACACTTACAATGAGCAGTTCTTC. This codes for CASLDTYNEQFF.

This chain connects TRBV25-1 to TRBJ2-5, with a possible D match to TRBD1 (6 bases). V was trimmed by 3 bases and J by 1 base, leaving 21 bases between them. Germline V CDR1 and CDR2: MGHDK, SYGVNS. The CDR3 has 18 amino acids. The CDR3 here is CASSEGLSRGHIQETQYF. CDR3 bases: TGTGCCAGCAGTGAGGGATTATCCAGGGGCCATATCCAAGAGACCCAGTACTTC. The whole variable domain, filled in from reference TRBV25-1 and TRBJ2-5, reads EADIYQTPRYLVIGTGKKITLECSQTMGHDKMYWYQQDPGMELHLIHYSYGVNSTEKGDLSSESTVSRIRTEHFPLTLESARPSHTSQYLCASSEGLSRGHIQETQYFGPGTRLLVL.

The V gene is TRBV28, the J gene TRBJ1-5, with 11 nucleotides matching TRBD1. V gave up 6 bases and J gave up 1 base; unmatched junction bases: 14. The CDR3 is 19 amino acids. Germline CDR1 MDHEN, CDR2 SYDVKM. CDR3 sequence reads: CASSLLAPGQGDSNQPQHF. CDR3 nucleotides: TGTGCCAGCAGCCTCCTCGCGCCGGGACAGGGGGACAGCAATCAGCCCCAGCATTTT.

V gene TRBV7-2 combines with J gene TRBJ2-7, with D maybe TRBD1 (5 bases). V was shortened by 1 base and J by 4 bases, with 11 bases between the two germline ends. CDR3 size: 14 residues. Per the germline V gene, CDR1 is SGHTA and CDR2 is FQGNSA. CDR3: CASSLDTGKYEQYF. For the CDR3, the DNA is TGTGCCAGCAGCTTAGATACAGGCAAATACGAGCAGTACTTC.

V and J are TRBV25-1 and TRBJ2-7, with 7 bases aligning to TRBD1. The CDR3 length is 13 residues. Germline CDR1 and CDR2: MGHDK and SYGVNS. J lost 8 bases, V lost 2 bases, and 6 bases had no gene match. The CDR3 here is CASSETGTVKQYF. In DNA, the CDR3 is TGTGCCAGCAGTGAAACCGGGACAGTTAAGCAGTACTTC.

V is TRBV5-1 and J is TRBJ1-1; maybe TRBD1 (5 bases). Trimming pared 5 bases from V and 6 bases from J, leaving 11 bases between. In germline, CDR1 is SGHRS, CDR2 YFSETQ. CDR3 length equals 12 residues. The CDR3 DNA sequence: TGCGCCAGCAGGACGGGGGAGGCTGAAGCTTTCTTT. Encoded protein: CASRTGEAEAFF.

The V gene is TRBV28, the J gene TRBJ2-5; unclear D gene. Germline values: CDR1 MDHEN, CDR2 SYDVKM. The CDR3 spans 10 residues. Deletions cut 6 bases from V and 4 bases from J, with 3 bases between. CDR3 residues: CASSRETQYF. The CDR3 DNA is TGTGCCAGCAGCCGAGAGACCCAGTACTTC.

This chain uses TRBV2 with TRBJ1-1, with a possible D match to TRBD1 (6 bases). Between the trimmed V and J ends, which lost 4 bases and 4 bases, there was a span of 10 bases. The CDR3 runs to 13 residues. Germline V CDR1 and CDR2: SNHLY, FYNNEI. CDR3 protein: CASSAGAATEAFF. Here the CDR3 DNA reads TGTGCCAGCAGTGCAGGGGCGGCCACTGAAGCTTTCTTT.

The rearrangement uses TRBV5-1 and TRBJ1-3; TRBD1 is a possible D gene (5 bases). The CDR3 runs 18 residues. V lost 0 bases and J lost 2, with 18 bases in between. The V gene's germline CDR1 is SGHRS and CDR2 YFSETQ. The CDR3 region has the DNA TGCGCCAGCAGCTTGGATGGTTCAGGGTGGGATGCTGGAAACACCATATATTTT. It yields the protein CASSLDGSGWDAGNTIYF.

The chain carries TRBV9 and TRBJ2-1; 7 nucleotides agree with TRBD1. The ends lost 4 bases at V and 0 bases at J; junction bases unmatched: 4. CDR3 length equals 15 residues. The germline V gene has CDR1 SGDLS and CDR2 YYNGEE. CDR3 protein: CASSPRDSSYNEQFF. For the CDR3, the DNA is TGTGCCAGCAGCCCCCGGGACAGCTCCTACAATGAGCAGTTCTTC.

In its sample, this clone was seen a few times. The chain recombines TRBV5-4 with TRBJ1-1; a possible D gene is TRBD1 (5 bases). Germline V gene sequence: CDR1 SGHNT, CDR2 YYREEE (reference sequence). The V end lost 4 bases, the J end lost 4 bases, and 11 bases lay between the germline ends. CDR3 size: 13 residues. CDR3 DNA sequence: TGTGCCAGCAGCCTGGCTCAGGGCACTGAAGCTTTCTTT. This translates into CASSLAQGTEAFF.

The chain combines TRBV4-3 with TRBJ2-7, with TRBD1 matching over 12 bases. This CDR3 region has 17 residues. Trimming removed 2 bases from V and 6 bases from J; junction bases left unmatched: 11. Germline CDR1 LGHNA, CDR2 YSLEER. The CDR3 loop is CASSQFPSGQGATEQYF. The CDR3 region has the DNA TGCGCCAGCAGCCAATTCCCGTCGGGACAGGGGGCAACCGAGCAGTACTTC.

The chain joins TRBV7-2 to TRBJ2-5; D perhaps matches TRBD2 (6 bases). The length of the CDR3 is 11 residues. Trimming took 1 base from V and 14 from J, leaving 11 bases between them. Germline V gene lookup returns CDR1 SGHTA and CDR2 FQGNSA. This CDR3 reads CASSLGEALYF. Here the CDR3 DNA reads TGTGCCAGCAGCTTAGGGGAGGCTCTATACTTC. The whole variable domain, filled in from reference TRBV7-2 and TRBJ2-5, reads GAGVSQSPSNKVTEKGKDVELRCDPISGHTALYWYRQSLGQGLEFLIYFQGNSAPDKSGLPSDRFSAERTGGSVSTLTIQRTQQEDSAVYLCASSLGEALYFGPGTRLLVL.

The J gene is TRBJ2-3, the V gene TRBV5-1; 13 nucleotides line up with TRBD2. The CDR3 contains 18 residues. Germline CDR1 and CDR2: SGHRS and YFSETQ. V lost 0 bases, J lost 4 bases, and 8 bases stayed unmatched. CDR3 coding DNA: TGCGCCAGCAGCTTGGAACTAGCGGGGGGGCGGGGCCCAGATACGCAGTATTTT. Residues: CASSLELAGGRGPDTQYF. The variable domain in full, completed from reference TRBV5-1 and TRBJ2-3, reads KAGVTQTPRYLIKTRGQQVTLSCSPISGHRSVSWYQQTPGQGLQFLFEYFSETQRNKGNFPGRFSGRQFSNSRSEMNVSTLELGDSALYLCASSLELAGGRGPDTQYFGPGTRLTVL.

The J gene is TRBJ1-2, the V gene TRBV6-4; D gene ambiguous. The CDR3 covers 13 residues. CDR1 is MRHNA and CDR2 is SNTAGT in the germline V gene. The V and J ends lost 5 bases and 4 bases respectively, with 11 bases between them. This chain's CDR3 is CASSPEEGYGYTF. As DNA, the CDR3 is TGTGCCAGCAGTCCCGAGGAGGGCTATGGCTACACCTTC.

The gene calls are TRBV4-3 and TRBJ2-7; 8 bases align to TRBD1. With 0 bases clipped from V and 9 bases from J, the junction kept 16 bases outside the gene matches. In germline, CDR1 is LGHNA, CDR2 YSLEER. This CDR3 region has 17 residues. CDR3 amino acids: CASSQEPIQGAVDGQYF. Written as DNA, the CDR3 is TGCGCCAGCAGCCAAGAGCCTATTCAGGGGGCCGTGGACGGGCAGTACTTC.

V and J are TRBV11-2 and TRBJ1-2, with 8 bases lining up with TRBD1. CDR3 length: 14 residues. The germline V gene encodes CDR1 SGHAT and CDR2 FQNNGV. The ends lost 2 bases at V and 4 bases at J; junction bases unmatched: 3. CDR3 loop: CASSLQDRVYGYTF. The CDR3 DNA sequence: TGTGCCAGCAGCTTACAGGACAGGGTCTATGGCTACACCTTC.

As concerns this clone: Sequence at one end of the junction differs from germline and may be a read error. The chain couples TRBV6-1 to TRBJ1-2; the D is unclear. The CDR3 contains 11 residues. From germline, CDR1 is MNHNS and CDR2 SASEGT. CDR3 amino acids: CVSYRDYGYTF. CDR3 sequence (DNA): TGTGTCAGCTACCGGGACTATGGCTACACCTTC.

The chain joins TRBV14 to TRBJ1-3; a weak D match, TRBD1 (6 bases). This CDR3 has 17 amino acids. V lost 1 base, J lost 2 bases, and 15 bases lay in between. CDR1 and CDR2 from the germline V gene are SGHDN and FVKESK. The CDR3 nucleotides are TGTGCCAGCAGCCAAGGGATTAGGACAGAACCTGGAAACACCATATATTTT. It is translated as CASSQGIRTEPGNTIYF.

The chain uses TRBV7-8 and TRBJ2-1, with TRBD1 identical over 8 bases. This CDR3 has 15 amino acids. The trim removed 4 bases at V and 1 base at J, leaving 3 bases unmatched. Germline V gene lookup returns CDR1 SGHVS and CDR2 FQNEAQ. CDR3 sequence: CASSSRQGSYNEQFF. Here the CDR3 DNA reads TGTGCCAGCAGCTCTAGACAGGGGTCCTACAATGAGCAGTTCTTC.

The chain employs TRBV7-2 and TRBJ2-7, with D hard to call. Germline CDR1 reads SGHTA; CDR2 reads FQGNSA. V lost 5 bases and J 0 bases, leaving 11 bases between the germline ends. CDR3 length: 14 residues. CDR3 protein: CASSRQGSSYEQYF. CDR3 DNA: TGTGCCAGCAGCAGACAAGGTAGCTCCTACGAGCAGTACTTC. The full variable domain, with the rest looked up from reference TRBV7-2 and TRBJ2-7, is GAGVSQSPSNKVTEKGKDVELRCDPISGHTALYWYRQSLGQGLEFLIYFQGNSAPDKSGLPSDRFSAERTGGSVSTLTIQRTQQEDSAVYLCASSRQGSSYEQYFGPGTRLTVT.

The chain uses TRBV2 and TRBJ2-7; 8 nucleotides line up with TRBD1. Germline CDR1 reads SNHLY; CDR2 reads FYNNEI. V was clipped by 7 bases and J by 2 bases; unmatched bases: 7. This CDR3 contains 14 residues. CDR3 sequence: CASTRGQGTYEQYF. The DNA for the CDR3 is TGTGCCAGCACCCGAGGACAGGGCACCTACGAGCAGTACTTC.

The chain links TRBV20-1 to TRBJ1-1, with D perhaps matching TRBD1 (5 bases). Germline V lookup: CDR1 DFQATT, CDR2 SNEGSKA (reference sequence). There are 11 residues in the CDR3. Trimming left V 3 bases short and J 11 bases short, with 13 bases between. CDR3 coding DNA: TGCAGTGCTAGTCTGGGCGGGGGGGCTTTCTTT. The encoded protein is CSASLGGGAFF.

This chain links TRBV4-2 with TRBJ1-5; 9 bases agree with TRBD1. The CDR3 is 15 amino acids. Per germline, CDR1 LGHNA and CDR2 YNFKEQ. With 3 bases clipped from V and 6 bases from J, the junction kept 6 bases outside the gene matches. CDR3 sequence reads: CASSHAGTGTQPQHF. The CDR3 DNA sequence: TGTGCCAGCAGCCATGCCGGGACAGGGACTCAGCCCCAGCATTTT.

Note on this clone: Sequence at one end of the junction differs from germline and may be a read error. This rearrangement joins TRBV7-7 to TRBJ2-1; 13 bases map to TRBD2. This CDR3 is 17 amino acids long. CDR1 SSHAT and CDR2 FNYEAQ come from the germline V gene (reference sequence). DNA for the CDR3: TGTGCTAGCAGCTTCCCGGGGACTAGCGGGGCCTACAATGAGCAGTTCTTC. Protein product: CASSFPGTSGAYNEQFF.